The 23 T cell receptor beta chains below were found in one sample sequenced in a study of T cell responses to AZD1222 COVID-19 vaccine. Generated by immunoSEQ multiplex PCR, the TCRdb table keeps only in-frame clones and is missing some. The sample shows about 88,000 clones, around 91% of them seen only once. The starting material was peripheral blood, obtained on day 0 of MenACWY control vaccination. These receptors were obtained from an adult in good health.

The rearrangement joins TRBV4-3 to TRBJ2-5; D may be TRBD1 (6 bases). Germline V CDR1 and CDR2: LGHNA, YSLEER. CDR3 length: 14 amino acids. Trimming took off 0 bases at V and 5 bases at J, with 10 bases between the two ends. The CDR3 loop is CASSQEGRGETQYF. CDR3 nucleotides: TGCGCCAGCAGCCAAGAAGGCAGGGGCGAGACCCAGTACTTC.

The V gene is TRBV7-2, the J gene TRBJ2-6; D might be TRBD2 (6 bases). Trimming took off 5 bases at V and 3 bases at J, with 11 bases between the two ends. Germline CDR1 is SGHTA and CDR2 is FQGNSA. This CDR3 spans 15 amino acids. CDR3 DNA: TGTGCCAGCAGCCGCGGGGCTGGTGGGGCCAACGTCCTGACTTTC. Its translation is CASSRGAGGANVLTF.

The chain has TRBV9 and TRBJ2-1, with 9 positions matching TRBD2. This CDR3 contains 12 residues. V was pared by 7 bases and J by 8 bases, with 4 bases of the junction left unmatched. Per the germline V gene, CDR1 is SGDLS and CDR2 is YYNGEE. CDR3 sequence reads: CASAGGTHEQFF. The CDR3 DNA follows: TGTGCCAGCGCGGGAGGGACCCATGAGCAGTTCTTC.

There are a few counts of this clone. The V gene is TRBV28, the J gene TRBJ2-1; 8 bases align to TRBD2. The CDR3 loop spans 16 amino acids. With 6 bases clipped from V and 9 bases from J, the junction kept 16 bases outside the gene matches. Germline V gene lookup returns CDR1 MDHEN and CDR2 SYDVKM. CDR3: CASSRTRREGFGEQFF. CDR3 coding DNA: TGTGCCAGCAGCCGAACGCGACGGGAGGGCTTCGGTGAGCAGTTCTTC.

The chain joins TRBV5-1 to TRBJ2-7; maybe TRBD1 (5 bases). Germline CDR1 SGHRS, CDR2 YFSETQ. This CDR3 has 15 residues. Trimming cost V 3 bases and J 2 bases, with 15 bases left between them. CDR3 sequence reads: CASSSAPQGPYEQYF. In DNA, the CDR3 is TGCGCCAGCAGCTCTGCTCCGCAGGGCCCCTACGAGCAGTACTTC.

The chain joins TRBV15 to TRBJ1-5, with TRBD1 matching 8 bases. Germline CDR1 LNHNV, CDR2 YYDKDF (reference sequence). CDR3 length: 16 amino acids. Unmatched junction bases numbered 9, after V lost 6 bases and J lost 2 bases. The CDR3: CATRNSGGAGNQPQHF. The DNA of the CDR3 is TGTGCCACCAGGAACTCAGGGGGCGCCGGCAATCAGCCCCAGCATTTT.

This chain joins TRBV12-3 or TRBV12-4 and TRBJ1-4, with a possible D match to TRBD1 (6 bases). This CDR3 is built from 13 residues. V was cut by 5 bases and J by 7 bases, with 11 bases left in between. CDR3 nucleotides: TGTGCCAGCAGTCACAGGGTTACTGAAAAACTGTTTTTT. Protein: CASSHRVTEKLFF.

This rearrangement joins TRBV7-2 to TRBJ2-1; 7 positions agree with TRBD1. Looked up from germline, CDR1 is SGHTA and CDR2 is FQGNSA. J lost 6 bases, V lost 3 bases, and 8 bases had no gene match. CDR3 length: 15 residues. The CDR3 region is CASSFRDSDFNEQFF. The CDR3 coding sequence is TGTGCCAGCAGCTTCCGGGACAGCGATTTCAATGAGCAGTTCTTC.

The rearrangement uses TRBV4-3 and TRBJ1-5; D unclear. The germline CDR1 and CDR2 sequences are LGHNA and YSLEER. The germline V and J ends were trimmed by 0 bases and 6 bases, with 15 bases remaining between them. The CDR3 has 16 amino acids. This CDR3 is CASSQDRRDSSQPQHF. Written as DNA, the CDR3 is TGCGCCAGCAGCCAAGATCGCCGGGATTCCAGTCAGCCCCAGCATTTT.

The V gene is TRBV6-1, the J gene TRBJ1-2, with TRBD1 matching 8 bases. The ends lost 3 bases at V and 12 bases at J; junction bases unmatched: 9. The CDR3 sequence is 13 residues long. Germline CDR1 and CDR2: MNHNS and SASEGT. The CDR3 spells CASSEPPQGANTF. DNA for the CDR3: TGTGCCAGCAGTGAGCCACCCCAGGGGGCGAACACCTTC.

This chain connects TRBV24-1 to TRBJ2-3; 8 positions agree with TRBD1. Germline V gives CDR1 KGHDR, CDR2 SFDVKD. Trimming at V came to 4 bases and at J to 1 base, leaving 3 bases not matched to a gene. The length of the CDR3 is 15 residues. In DNA form, the CDR3 reads TGTGCCACCAGTGAACCGGGACAGGGCACAGATACGCAGTATTTT. Translation gives CATSEPGQGTDTQYF.

The chain couples TRBV3-1 (or the pseudogene TRBV3-2) to TRBJ2-7; D unclear. The CDR3 loop spans 14 amino acids. The germline gives CDR1 LGHDT, CDR2 YNNKEL (reference sequence). The V and J ends lost 1 base and 0 bases respectively, with 7 bases between them. In DNA form, the CDR3 reads TGTGCCAGCAGCCAAGGGTTAAGCTCCTACGAGCAGTACTTC. This encodes CASSQGLSSYEQYF.

The chain uses TRBV19 and TRBJ2-7; TRBD2 agrees at 14 bases. The CDR3 is made up of 12 amino acids. The germline gives CDR1 LNHDA, CDR2 SQIVND (reference sequence). The V and J ends lost 10 bases and 10 bases, in that order; junction bases with no gene match: 6. The CDR3 coding sequence is TGTGCCACCGGACTAGCGGGGGGTGGCCAGTACTTC. This sequence encodes CATGLAGGGQYF.

The sample holds one count of this clone. This rearrangement joins TRBV4-2 to TRBJ2-2; 7 bases map to TRBD2. J was trimmed by 5 bases and V by 4 bases; bases with no gene match: 7. Per the germline V gene, CDR1 is LGHNA and CDR2 is YNFKEQ. The CDR3 is made up of 15 amino acids. The CDR3 loop reads CASSPLRGVTGELFF. The CDR3 DNA is TGTGCCAGCAGCCCTCTTCGGGGGGTGACCGGGGAGCTGTTTTTT.

The genes are TRBV6-6 and TRBJ1-2, with TRBD1 as a possible D gene (6 bases). CDR3 length: 12 amino acids. Germline V gene lookup returns CDR1 MNHNY and CDR2 SVGAGI (reference sequence). The CDR3 bases are TGTGCGGAGGCAGGGGAGACCTATGGCTACACCTTC. Its protein product is CAEAGETYGYTF.

The gene calls are TRBV10-1 and TRBJ2-1; D is unclear. Trimming stripped 6 bases from V and 8 bases from J, with 14 bases between. The CDR3 contains 13 residues. CDR1 WNHNN and CDR2 SYGVQD come from the germline V gene (reference sequence). The CDR3 region has the DNA TGCGCCAGCAGCCCCCGGTTGGTGGATGAGCAGTTCTTC. Encoded protein: CASSPRLVDEQFF.

CDR3 sequence (DNA): TGTGCCAGCAGTGGGACAGGGGTTGGCACAGATACGCAGTATTTT. Its translation is CASSGTGVGTDTQYF. The gene calls are TRBV27 and TRBJ2-3, with 10 bases identical to TRBD1. This CDR3 region has 15 residues. The junction had 3 bases not matched to a gene; V was cut back by 5 bases and J by 1 base. CDR1 and CDR2 from the germline V gene are MNHEY and SMNVEV (reference sequence).

V is TRBV14 and J is TRBJ2-6; tentative D call: TRBD1 (5 bases). This CDR3 is built from 15 residues. V lost 2 bases to trimming and J lost 4 bases, with 9 bases between them. Germline lookup yields CDR1 SGHDN and CDR2 FVKESK. DNA of the CDR3: TGTGCCAGCAGCCAATCAGGGAACGGGGCCAACGTCCTGACTTTC. The encoded protein is CASSQSGNGANVLTF.

The V call is TRBV6-5, the J call TRBJ1-2; TRBD1 agrees at 9 bases. Germline CDR1 is MNHEY and CDR2 is SVGAGI. The V segment lost 5 bases and the J segment 8 bases; nucleotides outside the gene matches: 3. This CDR3 has 12 residues. Here the CDR3 reads CASSTTGGGYTF. In DNA form, the CDR3 reads TGTGCCAGCAGTACGACAGGGGGAGGCTACACCTTC.

The rearrangement links TRBV6-1 to TRBJ2-7; the D is unclear. The CDR3 loop spans 14 amino acids. Trimming removed 2 bases at V and 0 bases at J, with 8 bases between. The germline V gene has CDR1 MNHNS and CDR2 SASEGT. The CDR3 here is CASSESQPSYEQYF. CDR3 coding DNA: TGTGCCAGCAGTGAATCCCAGCCCTCCTACGAGCAGTACTTC.

This chain joins TRBV7-2 and TRBJ1-2, with unresolved D. The CDR3 runs 12 residues. Germline CDR1 is SGHTA and CDR2 is FQGNSA. With 5 bases removed from V and 8 bases from J, the gap between germline ends came to 12 bases. The CDR3 DNA follows: TGTGCCAGCAGCCCGAGTGAGGAAGGCTACACCTTC. It encodes CASSPSEEGYTF.

The V and J genes are TRBV7-8 and TRBJ1-5, with D maybe TRBD1 (6 bases). Trimming removed 1 base from V and 7 bases from J, with 20 bases in between. There are 17 residues in the CDR3. In germline, CDR1 is SGHVS, CDR2 FQNEAQ. The CDR3 here is CASSLDRFSGEDQPQHF. CDR3 DNA: TGTGCCAGCAGCTTAGATCGCTTCTCAGGGGAGGACCAGCCCCAGCATTTT.

The V call is TRBV2, the J call TRBJ2-2; the D is unclear. The ends were cut back, 2 bases at V and 5 bases at J, with 3 bases in the middle. The CDR3 runs 12 residues. Germline assignment: CDR1 SNHLY and CDR2 FYNNEI. CDR3 nucleotide sequence: TGTGCCAGCAGTGAAAGGACCGGGGAGCTGTTTTTT. It encodes CASSERTGELFF.